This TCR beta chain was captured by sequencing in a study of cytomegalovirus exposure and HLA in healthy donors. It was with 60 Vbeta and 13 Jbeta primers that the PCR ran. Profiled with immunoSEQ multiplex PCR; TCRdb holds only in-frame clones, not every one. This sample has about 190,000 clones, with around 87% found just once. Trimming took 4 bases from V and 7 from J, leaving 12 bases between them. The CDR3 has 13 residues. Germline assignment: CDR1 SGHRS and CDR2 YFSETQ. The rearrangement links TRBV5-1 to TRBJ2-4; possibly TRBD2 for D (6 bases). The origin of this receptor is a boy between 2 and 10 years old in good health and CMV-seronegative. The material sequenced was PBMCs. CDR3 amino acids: CASSPDRGNIQYF. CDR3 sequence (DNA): TGCGCCAGCAGCCCGGATCGGGGGAACATTCAGTACTTC. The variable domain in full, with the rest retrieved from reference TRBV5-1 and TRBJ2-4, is KAGVTQTPRYLIKTRGQQVTLSCSPISGHRSVSWYQQTPGQGLQFLFEYFSETQRNKGNFPGRFSGRQFSNSRSEMNVSTLELGDSALYLCASSPDRGNIQYFGAGTRLSVL.